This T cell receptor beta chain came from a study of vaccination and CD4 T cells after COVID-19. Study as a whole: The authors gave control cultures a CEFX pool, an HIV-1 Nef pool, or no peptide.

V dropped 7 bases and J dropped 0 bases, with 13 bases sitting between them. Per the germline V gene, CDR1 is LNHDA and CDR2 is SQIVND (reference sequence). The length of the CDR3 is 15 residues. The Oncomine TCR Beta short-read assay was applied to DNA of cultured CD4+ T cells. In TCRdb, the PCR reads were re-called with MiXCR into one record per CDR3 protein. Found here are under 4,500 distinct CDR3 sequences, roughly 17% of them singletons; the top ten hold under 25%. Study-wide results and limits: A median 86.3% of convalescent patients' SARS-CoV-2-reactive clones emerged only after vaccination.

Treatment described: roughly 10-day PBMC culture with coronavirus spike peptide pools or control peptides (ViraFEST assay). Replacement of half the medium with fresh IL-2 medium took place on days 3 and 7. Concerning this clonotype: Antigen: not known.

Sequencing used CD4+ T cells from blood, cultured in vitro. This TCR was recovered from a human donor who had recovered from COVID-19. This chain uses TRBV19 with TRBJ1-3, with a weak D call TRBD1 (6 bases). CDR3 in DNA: TGTGCCAGTAAATTGATGGGGGCCTCTGGAAACACCATATATTTT. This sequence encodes CASKLMGASGNTIYF.